Sequencing of this T cell receptor (beta chain) was carried out in a study of shared clonotypes between healthy human individuals (dated by TCRdb to 2018 to 2020). Some background on the complete study: Three men and two women, aged 18 to 49 years, made up the cohort. For each donor, three plates each were used for CD4 naive and CD4 memory, two plates were used for CD8 naive, and one plate was used for CD8 memory. To estimate repertoire size and how much clonotypes are shared between individuals, the study performed deep sequencing of blood TCR repertoires from about five healthy adults. Libraries were prepared and TCR repertoires were sequenced by different laboratories using diverse techniques, in order to increase sequencing depth and limit assay-specific biases. Per donor, leukapheresis produced somewhere between about 0.94 and 10 billion PBMCs. Paper-wide results and their limitations: Compared with non-shared clonotypes, clonotypes shared by all four sorted-subset donors had higher generation probabilities. Incomplete sequencing was indicated by rarefaction of sorted-subset datasets, despite the large sequencing depth. The small number of donors limited the genetic and exposure-history diversity represented. Larger estimated clonotype richness was generally found for naive subsets than for memory subsets. Across four donors, approximately 5% of naive CD4, more than 3% of naive CD8, under 2.5% of memory CD4, and 0.4% to 0.45% of memory CD8 clonotypes were shared. Pairwise subsampling indicated that sequencing depth was expected to affect the degree of clonotype sharing among donors. Sampling was limited to blood, and TCR repertoires in tissue likely differ from TCR repertoires in blood.

Healthy HIV-negative adults with no recently reported acute infections or vaccinations were included as donors. Every donor was a Caucasian adult residing in Nashville, Tennessee, USA. CD4+ T cells were enriched by magnetic negative selection, after which naive cells were positively selected on CD45RA and the negative fraction was taken as the memory subset. Blood was obtained by leukapheresis, after which PBMCs were separated by Ficoll-Histopaque density gradient centrifugation and cryopreserved in liquid nitrogen vapor phase. Analytical flow cytometry was used to check the purity and quantity of every magnetically sorted T cell population. From each sorted fraction, genomic DNA was isolated and quantified by UV absorbance on a Nanodrop 2000c. CDR1 and CDR2, looked up from the germline V gene (reference sequence), are LNHDA and SQIVND. The V end loses 3 bases and the J end loses 6 bases, and a stretch of 15 bases separates them. From cysteine to phenylalanine, the CDR3 is 15 amino acids long. The entry retains the CDR3 DNA only, 45 bases that are in frame from base 1.

A few counts support this clone. Its recognized antigen is unknown. No per-base quality is available; no much larger clone lies one base away. TCR CDR3 regions were amplified from genomic DNA by multiplex PCR using the deep immunoSEQ assay. Extracted genomic DNA from each cell subset was spread evenly across all wells of several immunoSEQ 96-well plates, with each plate serving as a replicate. For sorted subsets, each replicate PCR was loaded with about 0.2 ug genomic DNA, equivalent to some 31,000 T cell genomes. The purified libraries were quantified using a Qubit 3.0 fluorometer, sized with a Bioanalyzer 2100, and then quantified again using the KAPA Library Quantification kit. A separate single-read 150-cycle Illumina NextSeq 550 flow cell was used to sequence each immunoSEQ 96-well plate. For the original study's pipeline: Because the immunoSEQ output included only junctional sequences and no quality scores, the filtering could not be the same as the filtering used for full-length reads. Sequences were annotated with PyIR, a Python wrapper for IgBLAST v1.9, and V/J genes and CDR3 were assigned using IMGT germline references. Reads were filtered out if the reads had weak V/J assignments (E-value above 1e-6), no CDR3, stop codons, out-of-frame junctions, or ambiguous translated residues. V3J clonotypes were defined as sequences sharing an identical inferred V gene, J gene, and CDR3 amino acid sequence. Percentage overlap between repertoires was calculated by dividing the number of shared unique clonotypes by the size of the smaller repertoire. Repertoire richness was assessed with RTK rarefaction, the Chao1 estimator, and Recon v2.1 estimates of unobserved clonotypes. Generation probabilities were computed with OLGA for all TCRbeta clonotypes obtained by the gDNA method from four donors. The clones in this table, taken by TCRdb from immuneACCESS, are in-frame only. Not every clone is retained; where verified, under half of the shortfall comes from an unresolved V gene, and the cause of the rest is unknown. The V and J calls and clone size were taken over from that table, and D and trimming were inferred from the DNA. The sample data list about 980,000 clones, and around three quarters of these were observed just once. The ten largest clones take up about 1.5% of the sample.

The sequence was obtained from a man aged 18 to 29 in good health. The sample taken for sequencing was memory CD4+ T cells sorted from blood. The sample's cell subset or site, from its label and the paper: CD45RA-negative fraction. The receptor chain draws on TRBV19 and TRBJ1-5, with no reliable assignment of the D segment. Here is the DNA: TGTGCCAGTAGTATCGGACGGAGCATTACTCAGCCCCAGCATTTT. It translates as CASSIGRSITQPQHF.